Following are 9 T cell receptor beta chains from one sample sequenced in a study of shared clonotypes between healthy human individuals. The table came from immunoSEQ multiplex PCR; TCRdb's copy has only in-frame clones and leaves some out. The sample lists 2 million to 2.5 million clones, about 92% occurring once. Sequenced: naive CD4+ T cells from PBMCs. Subset in this sample: CD45RA+ positively selected. The receptors come from a man aged 18 to 29 in good health. Some clones in this sample may be carry-over from other donors' samples.

The chain is built from TRBV5-8 and TRBJ2-2; D remains unclear. The CDR3 has 14 residues. Germline CDR1 and CDR2: SGHTS and YDEGEE. V was shortened by 2 bases and J by 7 bases, with 12 bases between the two germline ends. The DNA of the CDR3 is TGTGCCAGCAGCTTAGGGCGCAGCAGCGGGGAGCTGTTTTTT. Translating gives CASSLGRSSGELFF.

The chain uses TRBV13 and TRBJ2-1; maybe TRBD2 (7 bases). This CDR3 region has 18 residues. The germline V gene has CDR1 PRHDT and CDR2 FYEKMQ (reference sequence). Trimming left V 5 bases short and J 0 bases short, with 20 bases between. The CDR3 region is CASSAPAPGGLSYNEQFF. The CDR3 DNA follows: TGTGCCAGCAGCGCCCCGGCCCCGGGGGGCCTCTCCTACAATGAGCAGTTCTTC.

For this clone: The junction differs from germline at one of its ends, possibly a read error. The chain has TRBV14 and TRBJ2-1, with D perhaps TRBD1 (5 bases). This CDR3 is built from 11 residues. Germline loops: CDR1 SGHDN, CDR2 FVKESK. The DNA of the CDR3 is TGTGCCAGCAGCCAGGACAATGTGCAGTTCTTC. This gives the protein CASSQDNVQFF.

The CDR3 sequence: CASRYGGPADTQYF. The CDR3 coding sequence is TGTGCCAGTAGATACGGGGGGCCGGCAGATACGCAGTATTTT. The chain has TRBV19 and TRBJ2-3; D is possibly TRBD2 (7 bases). From germline, CDR1 is LNHDA and CDR2 SQIVND (reference sequence). The CDR3 consists of 14 residues. V was shortened by 6 bases and J by 4 bases, with 14 bases between the two germline ends.

The V and J genes are TRBV4-1 and TRBJ2-1; D tentatively fits TRBD1 or TRBD2 (5 bases each). Germline lookup yields CDR1 MGHRA and CDR2 YSYEKL. The CDR3 covers 16 residues. V was clipped by 4 bases and J by 8 bases, with 21 bases between them. CDR3 protein: CASSPLWDRKRDEQFF. The CDR3 coding sequence is TGCGCCAGCAGCCCCCTATGGGACCGTAAGAGGGATGAGCAGTTCTTC.

The chain joins TRBV6-4 to TRBJ2-1; the D gene is possibly TRBD1 (6 bases). The CDR3 loop spans 15 amino acids. Germline CDR1 and CDR2: MRHNA and SNTAGT. V lost 5 bases, J lost 0 bases, and 11 bases lay in between. The CDR3 spells CASSTTGSSYNEQFF. The CDR3 DNA follows: TGTGCCAGCAGTACAACAGGGAGCTCCTACAATGAGCAGTTCTTC.

The chain joins TRBV5-8 to TRBJ1-1, with D perhaps TRBD1 (5 bases). V lost 0 bases and J 8 bases, leaving 17 bases between the germline ends. Germline loops: CDR1 SGHTS, CDR2 YDEGEE. This CDR3 spans 15 amino acids. CDR3 in amino acids: CASSLEGRGTEEAFF. CDR3 coding DNA: TGTGCCAGCAGCTTGGAAGGGCGGGGGACGGAAGAAGCTTTCTTT. The entire variable domain, with the rest obtained from reference TRBV5-8 and TRBJ1-1, is as follows: EAGVTQSPTHLIKTRGQQATLRCSPISGHTSVYWYQQALGLGLQFLLWYDEGEERNRGNFPPRFSGRQFPNYSSELNVNALELEDSALYLCASSLEGRGTEEAFFGQGTRLTVV.

A remark on this clone: This sample includes further DNA sequences coding for the same CDR3. The chain combines TRBV6-1 with TRBJ1-5, with 8 positions matching TRBD1. With 7 bases clipped from V and 0 bases from J, the junction kept 5 bases outside the gene matches. This CDR3 region has 15 residues. The germline V gene encodes CDR1 MNHNS and CDR2 SASEGT. In nucleotides, the CDR3 is TGTGCCAGCACTGGACAGGGCTATAGCAATCAGCCCCAGCATTTT. Translated: CASTGQGYSNQPQHF.

The V gene is TRBV30, the J gene TRBJ1-5; D uncertain. The V gene's germline CDR1 is GTSNPN and CDR2 SVGIG (reference sequence). Trimming stripped 3 bases from V and 1 base from J, with 13 bases between. The CDR3 covers 15 residues. In DNA, the CDR3 is TGTGCCTGGAGGGCGACGGCTTTAAGCAATCAGCCCCAGCATTTT. This translates into CAWRATALSNQPQHF. Looking up the rest from reference TRBV30 and TRBJ1-5 gives the full variable domain: SQTIHQWPATLVQPVGSPLSLECTVEGTSNPNLYWYRQAAGRGLQLLFYSVGIGQISSEVPQNLSASRPQDRQFILSSKKLLLSDSGFYLCAWRATALSNQPQHFGDGTRLSIL.